One sample yielded the 30 T cell receptor beta chains listed below, sequenced in a study of T cell repertoires in cytomegalovirus infection. For these TCRs, the target antigens are not known. TCRdb reprocessed the reads via MiXCR and lists one record per CDR3 protein. The sample has some 900,000 distinct CDR3 sequences, approximately 30% seen once; the top ten hold 12%. This material consisted of cultured CD8+ T cells from PBMCs, taken from culture after CMV antigen stimulation. Receptor source: a human donor in good health (CMV status not recorded). Some clones in this sample may be carry-over from other donors' samples.

This clonotype was observed a few times. This chain connects TRBV7-9 to TRBJ2-7; no clear D. Trimming removed 1 base from V and 4 bases from J, with 5 bases in between. The CDR3 has 12 amino acids. Germline values: CDR1 SEHNR, CDR2 FQNEAQ (reference sequence). CDR3: CASSLGFYEQYV. The CDR3 DNA reads as TGTGCCAGCAGCTTAGGATTTTACGAGCAGTACGTC.

The chain carries TRBV5-6 and TRBJ2-1; D is perhaps TRBD2 (5 bases). Trimming removed 0 bases from V and 0 bases from J, with 10 bases in between. The CDR3 extends over 16 amino acids. CDR1 SGHDT and CDR2 YYEEEE come from the germline V gene. The CDR3 is CASSLAGSFSYNEQFF. DNA of the CDR3: TGTGCCAGCAGCTTGGCGGGGAGCTTCTCCTACAATGAGCAGTTCTTC.

This chain connects TRBV7-6 to TRBJ2-1, with D uncertain. CDR1 is SGHVS, CDR2 FNYEAQ, per germline. V lost 3 bases to trimming and J lost 7 bases, with 13 bases between them. This CDR3 spans 14 amino acids. The CDR3 region has the DNA TGTGCCAGCAGCTTGGTTACATGGCGAAATGAGCAGTTCTTC. Protein: CASSLVTWRNEQFF.

The CDR3 is CASSTGGGGLDNEQFF. Here the CDR3 DNA reads TGTGCCAGTTCCACCGGGGGGGGGGGACTAGACAATGAGCAGTTCTTC. V is TRBV19 and J is TRBJ2-1; 8 positions match TRBD2. The CDR3 is 16 residues long. Per the germline V gene, CDR1 is LNHDA and CDR2 is SQIVND (reference sequence). The trim removed 8 bases at V and 5 bases at J, leaving 14 bases unmatched.

This chain joins TRBV5-1 and TRBJ2-7; TRBD1 is a possible D gene (5 bases). CDR3 size: 14 residues. Per the germline V gene, CDR1 is SGHRS and CDR2 is YFSETQ. The V gene lost 2 bases and the J gene lost 2 bases, with 11 bases spanning the gap. CDR3: CASSFAGLTYEQYF. DNA for the CDR3: TGCGCCAGCAGCTTTGCAGGGCTTACCTACGAGCAGTACTTC.

This sequence joins TRBV5-5 and TRBJ2-5; D is perhaps TRBD1 (6 bases). V lost 4 bases and J lost 4, with 26 bases in between. Germline CDR1 and CDR2: SGHKS and YYEKEE (reference sequence). This CDR3 has 18 residues. CDR3 region: CASSPEGWTDRWGETQYF. The CDR3 nucleotides read TGTGCCAGCAGCCCGGAAGGTTGGACAGATCGATGGGGAGAGACCCAGTACTTC.

This clonotype was observed a handful of times. J is TRBJ2-1 and V is TRBV6-1; 10 positions agree with TRBD2. The CDR3 is 16 amino acids. Trimming at V came to 2 bases and at J to 5 bases, leaving 6 bases not matched to a gene. Germline V gene lookup returns CDR1 MNHNS and CDR2 SASEGT. The CDR3 DNA reads as TGTGCCAGCAGTGAATTTGTTAGCGGGGGGAACAATGAGCAGTTCTTC. It translates to CASSEFVSGGNNEQFF.

This clonotype was counted only a few times. The chain recombines TRBV10-3 with TRBJ2-1; the match to TRBD1 covers 8 bases. The CDR3 is 13 residues long. The V gene's germline CDR1 is ENHRY and CDR2 SYGVKD. J was trimmed by 7 bases and V by 6 bases; bases with no gene match: 5. The CDR3 spells CAISYQGANEQFF. CDR3 coding DNA: TGTGCCATCAGCTACCAGGGGGCAAATGAGCAGTTCTTC.

The CDR3 DNA is TGTGCCAGCAGCTATTCACGGCTTAGCTACGAGCAGTACTTC. It encodes CASSYSRLSYEQYF. The chain employs TRBV27 and TRBJ2-7, with D unresolved. With 6 bases removed from V and 3 bases from J, the gap between germline ends came to 15 bases. The CDR3 sequence is 14 residues long. CDR1 is MNHEY and CDR2 is SMNVEV in the germline V gene (reference sequence).

V is TRBV14 and J is TRBJ1-2, with no clear D. V was shortened by 3 bases and J by 7 bases, with 12 bases between the two germline ends. CDR1 is SGHDN and CDR2 is FVKESK in the germline V gene. This CDR3 region has 13 residues. CDR3 region: CASSHNTERGYTF. The CDR3 DNA is TGTGCCAGCAGCCACAACACCGAGCGTGGCTACACCTTC.

This rearrangement joins TRBV6-5 to TRBJ2-3, with unresolved D. The CDR3 runs 17 residues. V was cut by 0 bases and J by 0 bases, with 13 bases left in between. Looked up from germline, CDR1 is MNHEY and CDR2 is SVGAGI. The CDR3 DNA reads TGTGCCAGCAGTTACTCGAAGACTGGGCCTAGCACAGATACGCAGTATTTT. Protein product: CASSYSKTGPSTDTQYF.

In its sample, this clonotype was seen a few times. This CDR3 reads CASTLRQGLATNEKLFF. The DNA for the CDR3 is TGTGCCAGCACCCTAAGACAGGGCCTTGCAACTAATGAAAAACTGTTTTTT. This rearrangement joins TRBV6-6 to TRBJ1-4; 7 positions agree with TRBD1. The CDR3 is 17 amino acids. V shed 7 bases and J 0 bases; nucleotides not matched to a gene: 11. Germline V CDR1 and CDR2: MNHNY, SVGAGI (reference sequence).

This chain links TRBV12-3 or TRBV12-4 with TRBJ2-5; 7 nucleotides match TRBD1. The CDR3 spans 14 residues. The junction had 4 bases not matched to a gene; V was cut back by 4 bases and J by 2 bases. CDR3 DNA: TGTGCCAGCAGTTCTTCCAGGGGGCAAGAGACCCAGTACTTC. Residues: CASSSSRGQETQYF.

The V gene is TRBV20-1, the J gene TRBJ2-1; D remains ambiguous. This CDR3 has 16 residues. Germline-derived CDR1 and CDR2 are DFQATT and SNEGSKA (reference sequence). The V end was cut by 5 bases, the J end by 1 base, with 18 bases between. The CDR3 sequence is CSASFTGLGSYNEQFF. The CDR3 DNA is TGCAGTGCTTCTTTCACCGGCCTGGGATCCTACAATGAGCAGTTCTTC.

On this clonotype itself: Given a much more abundant clone one base away, this may be a read error. The CDR3 protein is CASSPDATNEKLFF. In nucleotides, the CDR3 is TGTGCCAGCAGCCCCGATGCAACTAATGAAAAACTGTTTTTT. The gene calls are TRBV6-5 and TRBJ1-4; D is unclear. The V gene's germline CDR1 is MNHEY and CDR2 SVGAGI. This CDR3 has 14 residues. V lost 6 bases and J 0 bases, leaving 8 bases between the germline ends.

This chain joins TRBV6-1 and TRBJ2-2; 10 nucleotides match TRBD2. This CDR3 is built from 17 residues. V was clipped by 6 bases and J by 5 bases; unmatched bases: 12. Germline V gene data show CDR1 as MNHNS and CDR2 as SASEGT. DNA of the CDR3: TGTGCCAGCAGCCCCGCCATAGCGGGGGGCCGTACCGGGGAGCTGTTTTTT. Its translation is CASSPAIAGGRTGELFF.

This clonotype was seen a handful of times. V is TRBV6-5 and J is TRBJ2-7; D is perhaps TRBD2 (5 bases). V lost 5 bases to trimming and J lost 6 bases, with 14 bases between them. The CDR3 has 13 amino acids. Germline CDR1 is MNHEY and CDR2 is SVGAGI. The CDR3 sequence: CASSPTGLVEQYF. The DNA of the CDR3 is TGTGCCAGCAGTCCCACGGGGTTGGTCGAGCAGTACTTC.

This clonotype has ten or more counts. This sequence joins TRBV4-1 and TRBJ1-3, with no clear D. CDR1 is MGHRA, CDR2 YSYEKL, per germline. The CDR3 length is 16 residues. V was cut by 1 base and J by 0 bases, with 10 bases left in between. CDR3 protein: CASSQASSSSGNTIYF. The CDR3 coding sequence is TGCGCCAGCAGCCAAGCCAGTTCGAGCTCTGGAAACACCATATATTTT.

This clonotype was detected ten times or more. This chain uses TRBV7-2 with TRBJ2-7, with TRBD1 as a possible D gene (5 bases). The CDR3 runs to 17 residues. Trimming shortened V by 5 bases and J by 2 bases, and 22 bases separated the two germline ends. Germline V gene data show CDR1 as SGHTA and CDR2 as FQGNSA. CDR3 amino acids: CASSNSPLRQIPYEQYF. In DNA, the CDR3 is TGTGCCAGCAGCAACAGCCCCCTCAGACAGATACCCTACGAGCAGTACTTC. Full variable domain (rest looked up from reference TRBV7-2 and TRBJ2-7): GAGVSQSPSNKVTEKGKDVELRCDPISGHTALYWYRQSLGQGLEFLIYFQGNSAPDKSGLPSDRFSAERTGGSVSTLTIQRTQQEDSAVYLCASSNSPLRQIPYEQYFGPGTRLTVT.

The chain joins TRBV4-1 to TRBJ2-7; the match to TRBD1 covers 7 bases. The CDR3 is 15 residues long. V gave up 1 base and J gave up 3 bases; unmatched junction bases: 6. CDR1 and CDR2 from the germline V gene are MGHRA and YSYEKL. The CDR3 bases are TGCGCCAGCAGCCAAGTCCTCGGGACAGTCTACGAGCAGTACGTC. Its protein is CASSQVLGTVYEQYV.

The rearrangement links TRBV24-1 to TRBJ2-3; maybe TRBD2 (6 bases). Germline V gene lookup returns CDR1 KGHDR and CDR2 SFDVKD. CDR3 length equals 13 residues. V was cut by 4 bases and J by 4 bases, with 8 bases left in between. The CDR3 region has the DNA TGTGCCACCAGTGACCCGGGGGCAGATACGCAGTATTTT. It yields the protein CATSDPGADTQYF.

The CDR3 DNA reads TGTGCCAGCATTAGAACCGGGATCAACACTGAAGCTTTCTTT. It codes for CASIRTGINTEAFF. The chain is built from TRBV6-6 and TRBJ1-1; unclear D gene. V dropped 7 bases and J dropped 2 bases, with 14 bases sitting between them. The CDR3 is 14 amino acids. The germline V gene encodes CDR1 MNHNY and CDR2 SVGAGI (reference sequence).

J is TRBJ2-5 and V is TRBV9; D call uncertain. The V gene lost 3 bases and the J gene lost 5 bases, with 11 bases spanning the gap. Germline assignment: CDR1 SGDLS and CDR2 YYNGEE. This CDR3 is built from 13 residues. The CDR3 region has the DNA TGTGCCAGCAGCGGGGTCGTCGGGGAGACCCAGTACTTC. Protein product: CASSGVVGETQYF.

The rearrangement uses TRBV7-6 and TRBJ2-3, with D perhaps TRBD2 (6 bases). This CDR3 has 13 amino acids. The V end lost 5 bases, the J end lost 3 bases, and 9 bases lay between the germline ends. The germline gives CDR1 SGHVS, CDR2 FNYEAQ. CDR3 DNA sequence: TGTGCCAGCAGCAATGGACTAACAGATACGCAGTATTTT. Amino acids: CASSNGLTDTQYF.

In its sample, this clonotype was seen many times. The V and J genes are TRBV7-2 and TRBJ2-5; either TRBD1 or TRBD2 may fit D (5 bases each). This CDR3 contains 13 residues. CDR1 is SGHTA, CDR2 FQGNSA, per germline. The V and J ends lost 5 bases and 5 bases respectively, with 12 bases between them. The CDR3 DNA is TGTGCCAGCAGCCCTTGGGGGATGGAGACCCAGTACTTC. It encodes CASSPWGMETQYF.

J is TRBJ2-7 and V is TRBV7-9, with 11 bases identical to TRBD1. This CDR3 has 17 residues. The germline CDR1 and CDR2 sequences are SEHNR and FQNEAQ (reference sequence). The V gene end was trimmed by 6 bases and the J gene end by 3 bases; junction bases not matched to a gene: 13. The CDR3 here is CASSLSYQGTGGYEQYF. The CDR3 DNA reads as TGTGCCAGCAGTCTATCCTACCAGGGGACAGGGGGCTACGAGCAGTACTTC.

This chain joins TRBV19 and TRBJ2-3; 9 bases line up with TRBD1. With V trimmed by 3 bases and J by 2 bases, 6 bases remained unmatched. The V gene's germline CDR1 is LNHDA and CDR2 SQIVND (reference sequence). The CDR3 runs 16 residues. The CDR3 is CASSIYDRGTTDTQYF. The CDR3 DNA follows: TGTGCCAGTAGTATCTATGACAGGGGGACCACAGATACGCAGTATTTT.

V usage is TRBV10-3 and J usage is TRBJ2-7; the match to TRBD1 covers 7 bases. The CDR3 sequence is 16 residues long. Per the germline V gene, CDR1 is ENHRY and CDR2 is SYGVKD. Trimming took 4 bases from V and 0 from J; bases not matched to a gene: 9. The CDR3 reads CAISGSQTGSSYEQYF. CDR3 nucleotide sequence: TGTGCCATCAGTGGGAGCCAGACAGGGAGCTCCTACGAGCAGTACTTC.

The sample holds many counts of this clonotype. CDR3 sequence: CASSLAWGENTGELFF. CDR3 DNA: TGTGCCAGCAGCTTAGCGTGGGGGGAGAACACCGGGGAGCTGTTTTTT. V is TRBV7-6 and J is TRBJ2-2, with a possible D match to TRBD2 (6 bases). Per germline, CDR1 SGHVS and CDR2 FNYEAQ. The CDR3 extends over 16 amino acids. V was trimmed by 0 bases and J by 1 base, leaving 9 bases between them. Based on the CDR3 plus reference TRBV7-6 and TRBJ2-2, the full variable domain is GAGVSQSPRYKVTKRGQDVALRCDPISGHVSLYWYRQALGQGPEFLTYFNYEAQQDKSGLPNDRFSAERPEGSISTLTIQRTEQRDSAMYRCASSLAWGENTGELFFGEGSRLTVL.

This clonotype was seen repeatedly, ten times or more. V and J are TRBV12-3 or TRBV12-4 and TRBJ2-7; possibly TRBD2 for D (6 bases). The V gene lost 2 bases and the J gene lost 0 bases, with 14 bases spanning the gap. The CDR3 sequence is 16 residues long. The CDR3 sequence: CASSLTGLLSSYEQYF. In DNA form, the CDR3 reads TGTGCCAGCAGTTTAACGGGACTCCTGAGCTCCTACGAGCAGTACTTC.